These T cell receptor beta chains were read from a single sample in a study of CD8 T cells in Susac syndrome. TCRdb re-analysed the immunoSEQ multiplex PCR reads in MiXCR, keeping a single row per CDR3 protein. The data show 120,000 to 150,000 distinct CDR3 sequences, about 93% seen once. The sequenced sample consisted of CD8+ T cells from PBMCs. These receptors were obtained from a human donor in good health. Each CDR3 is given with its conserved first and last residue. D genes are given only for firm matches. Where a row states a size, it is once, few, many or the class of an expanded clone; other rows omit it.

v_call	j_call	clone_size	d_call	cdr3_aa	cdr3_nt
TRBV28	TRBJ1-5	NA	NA	CASSPGISNQPQHF	TGTGCCAGCAGTCCCGGGATTAGCAATCAGCCCCAGCATTTT
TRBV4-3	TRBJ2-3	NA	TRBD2	CASSQDRASGTGTDTQYF	TGCGCCAGCAGCCAAGATAGGGCTAGCGGGACGGGCACAGATACGCAGTATTTT
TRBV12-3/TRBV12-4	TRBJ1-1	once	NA	CASTDWDPGGEAFF	TGTGCCAGCACTGACTGGGACCCCGGAGGGGAAGCTTTCTTT
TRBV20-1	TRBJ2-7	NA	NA	CSARGLAMYEQYF	TGCAGTGCTAGAGGGCTAGCTATGTACGAGCAGTACTTC
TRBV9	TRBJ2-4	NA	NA	CASSPLRGGLAKNIQYF	TGTGCCAGCAGCCCACTAAGAGGCGGACTAGCCAAAAACATTCAGTACTTC
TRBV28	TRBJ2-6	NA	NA	CASSRRGLSGANVLTF	TGTGCCAGCAGCAGAAGGGGGTTATCTGGGGCCAACGTCCTGACTTTC
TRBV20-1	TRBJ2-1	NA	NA	CSARSGEREDNEQFF	TGCAGTGCTAGATCAGGGGAACGGGAGGATAATGAGCAGTTCTTC
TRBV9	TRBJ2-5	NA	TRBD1	CASSVQTGQETQYF	TGTGCCAGCAGCGTACAGACAGGGCAAGAGACCCAGTACTTC
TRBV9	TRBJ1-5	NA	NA	CASSPRDWNQPQHF	TGTGCCAGCAGCCCCCGGGACTGGAATCAGCCCCAGCATTTT
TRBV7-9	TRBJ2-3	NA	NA	CASSLGATDTQYF	TGTGCCAGCAGCTTAGGGGCCACAGATACGCAGTATTTT
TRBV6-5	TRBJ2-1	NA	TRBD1	CASSFLETGGRNEQFF	TGTGCCAGCAGTTTTTTAGAGACAGGGGGCAGGAATGAGCAGTTCTTC
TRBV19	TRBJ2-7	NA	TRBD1	CASSYGTGPYEQYF	TGTGCCAGTAGTTACGGGACAGGTCCCTACGAGCAGTACTTC
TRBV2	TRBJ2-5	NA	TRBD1	CASREDRGQETQYF	TGTGCCAGCAGAGAGGACAGGGGCCAAGAGACCCAGTACTTC
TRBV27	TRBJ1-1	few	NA	CASSLAGGEAFF	TGTGCCAGCAGTTTGGCCGGGGGCGAGGCTTTCTTT
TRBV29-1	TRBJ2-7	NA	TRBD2	CSVTSGNAYEQYF	TGCAGCGTCACTAGCGGGAACGCCTACGAGCAGTACTTC
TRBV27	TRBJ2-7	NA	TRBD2	CASSSGLAGVYEQYF	TGTGCCAGCAGCTCCGGACTAGCGGGAGTCTACGAGCAGTACTTC
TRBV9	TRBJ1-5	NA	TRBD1	CASSATGEYQPQHF	TGTGCCAGCAGCGCTACAGGGGAATATCAGCCCCAGCATTTT
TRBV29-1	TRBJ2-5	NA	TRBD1	CSVDGLRDRVPQETQYF	TGCAGCGTTGACGGCCTCCGGGACAGGGTACCTCAAGAGACCCAGTACTTC
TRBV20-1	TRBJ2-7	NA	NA	CSAPGPYEQYF	TGCAGTGCACCTGGGCCCTACGAGCAGTACTTC
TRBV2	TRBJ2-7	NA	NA	CASSPFYEQYF	TGTGCCAGCAGTCCTTTTTACGAGCAGTACTTC
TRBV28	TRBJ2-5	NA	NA	CASRHRGNQETQYF	TGTGCCAGCCGTCACCGTGGAAACCAAGAGACCCAGTACTTC
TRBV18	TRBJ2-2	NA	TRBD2	CASSPFKSGMNTGELFF	TGTGCCAGCTCACCATTTAAAAGCGGGATGAACACCGGGGAGCTGTTTTTT
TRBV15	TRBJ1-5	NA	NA	CATSRGRLGDQPQHF	TGTGCCACCAGCAGAGGACGGCTCGGGGATCAGCCCCAGCATTTT
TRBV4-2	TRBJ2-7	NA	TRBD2	CASSQSSGTSYEQYF	TGTGCCAGCAGCCAAAGTAGCGGGACCTCCTACGAGCAGTACTTC
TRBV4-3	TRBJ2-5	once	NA	CASSQDTGETQYF	TGCGCCAGCAGCCAAGATACGGGTGAGACCCAGTACTTC
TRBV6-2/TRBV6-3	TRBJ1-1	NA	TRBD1	CASSLTGDPEAFF	TGTGCCAGCAGTTTAACAGGGGACCCTGAAGCTTTCTTT
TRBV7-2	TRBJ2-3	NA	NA	CASSPGLFTDTQYF	TGTGCCAGCAGTCCAGGACTGTTCACAGATACGCAGTATTTT
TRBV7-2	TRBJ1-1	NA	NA	CASNYDGLNTEAFF	TGTGCCAGCAACTACGACGGATTGAACACTGAAGCTTTCTTT
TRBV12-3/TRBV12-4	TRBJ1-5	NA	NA	CASSWAGGSQPQHF	TGTGCCAGCAGTTGGGCAGGCGGGAGTCAGCCCCAGCATTTT
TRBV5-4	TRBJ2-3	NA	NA	CASSLWGFADTQYF	TGTGCCAGCAGCTTGTGGGGGTTTGCAGATACGCAGTATTTT
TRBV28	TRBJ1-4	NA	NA	CASSQPGSGEKLFF	TGTGCCAGCAGTCAGCCGGGGTCCGGTGAAAAACTGTTTTTT
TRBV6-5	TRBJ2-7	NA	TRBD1	CASSVGQTFSYEQYF	TGTGCCAGCAGTGTGGGACAGACCTTCTCCTACGAGCAGTACTTC
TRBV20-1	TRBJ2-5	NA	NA	CSARWTGETQYF	TGCAGTGCTAGGTGGACCGGGGAGACCCAGTACTTC
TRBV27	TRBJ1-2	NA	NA	CASSPGPTNYGYTF	TGTGCCAGCAGTCCGGGACCTACTAACTATGGCTACACCTTC
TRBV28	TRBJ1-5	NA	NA	CASSEGDQPQHF	TGTGCCAGCAGTGAGGGGGATCAGCCCCAGCATTTT
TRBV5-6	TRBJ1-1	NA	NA	CASTFLRRQVTEAFF	TGTGCCAGCACTTTTCTTAGGCGCCAGGTTACTGAAGCTTTCTTT
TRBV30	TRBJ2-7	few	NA	CAWSVGGSEQYF	TGTGCCTGGAGTGTAGGTGGATCCGAGCAGTACTTC
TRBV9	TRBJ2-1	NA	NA	CASSGGLASNEQFF	TGTGCCAGCAGCGGTGGGCTAGCGTCCAATGAGCAGTTCTTC
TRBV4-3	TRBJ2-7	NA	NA	CASSQDSGEQYF	TGCGCCAGCAGCCAAGATTCTGGGGAGCAGTACTTC
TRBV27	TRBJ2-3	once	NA	CASNKLRDSASSSTDTQYF	TGTGCCAGCAACAAACTCCGGGACTCCGCCTCTTCGAGCACAGATACGCAGTATTTT
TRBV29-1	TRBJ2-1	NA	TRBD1	CSVEDHRGDYEQFF	TGCAGCGTTGAAGATCACAGGGGAGACTATGAGCAGTTCTTC
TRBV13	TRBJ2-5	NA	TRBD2	CASSPSWGGETQYF	TGTGCCAGCAGCCCATCTTGGGGGGGAGAGACCCAGTACTTC
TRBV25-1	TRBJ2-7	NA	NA	CASSEYYEQYF	TGTGCCAGCAGTGAATACTACGAGCAGTACTTC
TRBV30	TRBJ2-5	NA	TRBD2	CACQRTSGQETQYF	TGTGCCTGCCAGAGGACTAGCGGCCAAGAGACCCAGTACTTC
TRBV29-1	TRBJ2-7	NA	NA	CSVEDRGGGYEQYF	TGCAGCGTTGAAGATAGGGGAGGAGGGTACGAGCAGTACTTC
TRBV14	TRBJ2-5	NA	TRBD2	CASSHSGRAEETQYF	TGTGCCAGCAGCCATAGCGGGAGGGCCGAGGAGACCCAGTACTTC
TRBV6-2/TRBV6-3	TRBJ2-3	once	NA	CASSEIPPTTDTQYF	TGTGCCAGCAGTGAGATTCCACCTACCACAGATACGCAGTATTTT
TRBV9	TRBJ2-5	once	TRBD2	CASSDGLAGEETQYF	TGTGCCAGCAGCGATGGACTAGCGGGAGAGGAGACCCAGTACTTC
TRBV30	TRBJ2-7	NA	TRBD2	CAGAGLFYEQYF	TGTGCCGGAGCGGGACTATTCTACGAGCAGTACTTC
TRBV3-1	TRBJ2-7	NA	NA	CASSHGPQYEQYF	TGTGCCAGCAGCCACGGGCCCCAATACGAGCAGTACTTC
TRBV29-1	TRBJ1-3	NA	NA	CSVITEQSSSGNTIYF	TGCAGCGTTATAACAGAGCAGTCTAGCTCTGGAAACACCATATATTTT
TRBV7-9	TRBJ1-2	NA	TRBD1	CASSLGQVYGYTF	TGTGCCAGCAGCTTGGGACAGGTCTATGGCTACACCTTC
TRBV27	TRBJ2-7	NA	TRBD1	CASSFVGTGRNEQYF	TGTGCCAGCAGTTTTGTGGGGACAGGGCGGAACGAGCAGTACTTC
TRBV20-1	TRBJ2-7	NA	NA	CSARPGTYEQYF	TGCAGTGCTAGACCCGGAACCTACGAGCAGTACTTC
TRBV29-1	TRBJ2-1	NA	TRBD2	CSVAGSPYNEQFF	TGCAGCGTAGCGGGATCCCCCTACAATGAGCAGTTCTTC